A single T cell receptor beta chain is shown here with its context. Assay: immunoSEQ multiplex PCR; the TCRdb copy retains only in-frame clones and omits some. This table has about 220,000 clones, under 90% appearing once. Recovered participants had two consecutive negative NP/OP PCR tests, healthcare professional clearance, or symptom resolution. CDR3 length equals 16 residues. Germline trimming cut 2 bases from V and 4 bases from J; bases unmatched to any gene: 6. Germline V gene sequence: CDR1 LNHDA, CDR2 SQIVND (reference sequence). These data belong to a study of blood T cell repertoires in COVID-19. Study-wide background: Acute and convalescent COVID-19 specimens originated in the United States, Italy and Spain.

The TCR comes from a woman aged 55-69 years who had recovered from COVID-19. The sample consisted of PBMCs or T cells enriched from blood (not recorded which). V and J are TRBV19 and TRBJ2-3; 10 positions agree with TRBD2. The CDR3 coding sequence is TGTGCCAGTAGTATACGGGCTAGCGGGGGCTCAGATACGCAGTATTTT. Its protein product is CASSIRASGGSDTQYF.